This TCR beta chain was profiled in a study of tumor and adjacent non-tumor tissue in lung cancer. Findings of the study overall: Compared with tumor, normal lung showed significantly lower TCR diversity. Patients with more diverse tumor TCRs had worse survival. In normal lung, the top 100 clones were significantly more dominant than in tumor.

Three rounds of nested PCR, following a modified ARM-PCR protocol, produced the TCRbeta library. TCRdb ran MiXCR on the multiplex PCR reads and lists one entry per CDR3 protein. The table has approximately 80,000 distinct CDR3 sequences, approximately 80% seen once. This CDR3 has 13 amino acids. CDR1 is ENHRY, CDR2 SYGVKD, per germline. V shed 7 bases, J shed 3 bases, and the junction held 5 bases outside the gene matches. RNA was extracted from bulk tissue without any cell sorting. More than 3 cm separated this lung sample from the edge of the tumor. Chemotherapy-naive patients with new lung cancer underwent thoracic surgery in China, August–November 2014. This clonotype appeared a single time. Its antigen is unidentified.

This chain joins TRBV10-3 and TRBJ1-1, with 7 nucleotides matching TRBD1. Sequencing was done on a sample of distant non-tumor lung tissue. The TCR comes from a man between 60 and 75 years old with non-small cell lung cancer. DNA for the CDR3: TGTGCCATCAACACCGACAGGGACACTGAAGCTTTCTTT. This codes for CAINTDRDTEAFF.